This T cell receptor beta chain originates from a study of cytomegalovirus exposure and HLA in healthy donors. Study-level background: In a previous analysis, 120 million or so unique TCR beta sequences were found from roughly 180 million T cells. Study-level findings and limits: Links to common viral pathogens appeared, in a later analysis, for several of the most significant clusters. In a later analysis, TCR beta V- and J-gene trimming was associated with a missense DCLRE1C variant.

Details on this clone: The antigen is undetermined.

Researchers ran the PCR with 60 Vbeta and 13 Jbeta primers. Clones were read by immunoSEQ multiplex PCR, and TCRdb kept only the in-frame ones, dropping some. The table records 150,000 to 200,000 clones, 77% of them present only once. Germline lookup yields CDR1 MRHNA and CDR2 SNTAGT. The CDR3 is made up of 15 amino acids. The V end was cut by 7 bases, the J end by 4 bases, with 19 bases between. This receptor was identified in a man aged 18 to 35 in good health and CMV-seronegative. The material sequenced was PBMCs. The V and J genes are TRBV6-4 and TRBJ1-1; D unresolved. Written as DNA, the CDR3 is TGTGCCAGCAAACCCCTCAGCGGTATGGGCACTGAAGCTTTCTTT. This encodes CASKPLSGMGTEAFF.